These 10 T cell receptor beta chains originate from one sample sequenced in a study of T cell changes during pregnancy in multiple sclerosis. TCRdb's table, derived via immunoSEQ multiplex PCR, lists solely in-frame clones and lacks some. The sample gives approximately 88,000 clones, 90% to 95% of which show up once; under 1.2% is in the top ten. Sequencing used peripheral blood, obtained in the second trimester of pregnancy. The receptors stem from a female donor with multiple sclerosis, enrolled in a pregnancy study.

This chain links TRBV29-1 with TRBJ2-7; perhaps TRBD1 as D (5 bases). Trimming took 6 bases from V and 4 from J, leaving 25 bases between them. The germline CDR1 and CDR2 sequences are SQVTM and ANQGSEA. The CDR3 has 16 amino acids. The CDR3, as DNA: TGCAGCGTCGGACCCGTAGGGGCCTCAACCGATTACGAGCAGTACTTC. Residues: CSVGPVGASTDYEQYF.

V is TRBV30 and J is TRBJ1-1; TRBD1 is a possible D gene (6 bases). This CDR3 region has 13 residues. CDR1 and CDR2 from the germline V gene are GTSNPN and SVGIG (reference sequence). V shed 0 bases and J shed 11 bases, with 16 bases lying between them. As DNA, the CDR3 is TGTGCCTGGAGTGTTGTAGGGGGTGGCGGGGCTTTCTTT. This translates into CAWSVVGGGGAFF.

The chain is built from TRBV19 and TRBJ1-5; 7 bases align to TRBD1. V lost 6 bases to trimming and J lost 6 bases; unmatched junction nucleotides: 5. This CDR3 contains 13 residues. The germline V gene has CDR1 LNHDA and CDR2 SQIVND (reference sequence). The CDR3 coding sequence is TGTGCCAGTAGCATGACAGGGAGTCAGCCCCAGCATTTT. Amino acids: CASSMTGSQPQHF.

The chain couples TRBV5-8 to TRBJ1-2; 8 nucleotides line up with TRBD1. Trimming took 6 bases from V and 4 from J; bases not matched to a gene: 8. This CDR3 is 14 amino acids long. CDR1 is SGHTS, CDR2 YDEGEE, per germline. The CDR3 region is CASTGTGRFYGYTF. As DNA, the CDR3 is TGTGCCAGCACCGGGACAGGAAGATTCTATGGCTACACCTTC.

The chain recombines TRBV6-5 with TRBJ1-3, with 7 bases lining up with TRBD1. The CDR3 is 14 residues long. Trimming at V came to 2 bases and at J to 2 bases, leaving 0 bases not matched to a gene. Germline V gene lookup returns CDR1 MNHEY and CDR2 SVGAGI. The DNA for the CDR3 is TGTGCCAGCAGTTACGGGACAGCTGGAAACACCATATATTTT. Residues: CASSYGTAGNTIYF.

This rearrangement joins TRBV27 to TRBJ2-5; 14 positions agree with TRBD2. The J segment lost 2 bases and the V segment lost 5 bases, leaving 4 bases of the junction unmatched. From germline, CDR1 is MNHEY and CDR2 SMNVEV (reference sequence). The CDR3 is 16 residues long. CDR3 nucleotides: TGTGCCAGCAGTCCGGGACTAGCGGGAGAACAAGAGACCCAGTACTTC. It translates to CASSPGLAGEQETQYF.

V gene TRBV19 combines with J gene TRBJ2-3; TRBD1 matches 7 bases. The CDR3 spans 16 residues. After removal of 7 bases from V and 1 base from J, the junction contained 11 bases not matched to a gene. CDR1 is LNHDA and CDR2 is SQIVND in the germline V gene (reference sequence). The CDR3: CASKPLPGQGTDTQYF. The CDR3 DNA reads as TGTGCCAGTAAACCACTTCCCGGACAGGGCACAGATACGCAGTATTTT.

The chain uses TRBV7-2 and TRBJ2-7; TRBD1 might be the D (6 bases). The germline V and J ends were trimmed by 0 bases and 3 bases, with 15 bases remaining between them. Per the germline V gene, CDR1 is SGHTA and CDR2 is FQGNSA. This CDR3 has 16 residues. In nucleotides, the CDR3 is TGTGCCAGCAGCTTAGCGTCCCCGGGACACGGCTACGAGCAGTACTTC. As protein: CASSLASPGHGYEQYF.

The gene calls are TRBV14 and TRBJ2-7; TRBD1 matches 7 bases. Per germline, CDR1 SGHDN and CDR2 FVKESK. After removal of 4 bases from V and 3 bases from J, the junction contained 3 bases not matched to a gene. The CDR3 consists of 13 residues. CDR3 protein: CASSRDSVYEQYF. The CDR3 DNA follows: TGTGCCAGCAGCCGGGACAGTGTCTACGAGCAGTACTTC. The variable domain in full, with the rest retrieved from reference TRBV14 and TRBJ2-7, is EAGVTQFPSHSVIEKGQTVTLRCDPISGHDNLYWYRRVMGKEIKFLLHFVKESKQDESGMPNNRFLAERTGGTYSTLKVQPAELEDSGVYFCASSRDSVYEQYFGPGTRLTVT.

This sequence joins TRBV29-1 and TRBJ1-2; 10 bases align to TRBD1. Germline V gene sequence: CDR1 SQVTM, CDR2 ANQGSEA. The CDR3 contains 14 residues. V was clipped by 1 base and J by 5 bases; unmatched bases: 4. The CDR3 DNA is TGCAGCGTTGAAGCCTCGGACAGGGGGTATGGCTACACCTTC. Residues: CSVEASDRGYGYTF.